These T cell receptor beta chains were read from a single sample in a study of human T cells and chemical hapten exposure. Each CDR3 protein is one row after TCRdb ran MiXCR on the RACE reads. The table includes about 110,000 distinct CDR3 sequences, approximately 11% detected once. This specimen consisted of whole blood, obtained in connection with sensitization to the hapten diphenylcyclopropenone (DPC). The receptors stem from a woman aged 40 to 50 with alopecia areata. Some clones in this sample may be carry-over from other donors' samples. CDR3s include the opening cysteine and the closing phenylalanine or tryptophan. The order of the fields is J gene, V gene, CDR3 protein.

>TRBJ2-7|TRBV20-1
CSARDGGTEQYF
>TRBJ2-7|TRBV27
CASSPQGPYEQYF
>TRBJ2-3|TRBV2
CASTGAYDSSTDTQYF
>TRBJ1-5|TRBV3-1
CASSQVEGQPHF
>TRBJ2-3|TRBV5-1
CASSLSLASAHTDTQYF
>TRBJ2-2|TRBV20-1
CSARDLGGTGELFF
>TRBJ2-2|TRBV7-3
CASSSTGLAGGTGELFF
>TRBJ1-2|TRBV12-3/TRBV12-4
CASSQSTGRYGYTF
>TRBJ1-1|TRBV27
CASSLGYRNEAFF
>TRBJ1-3|TRBV7-7
CASSLGGTSGSTIYF
>TRBJ2-1|TRBV20-1
CSAERTSGWNNEQFF
>TRBJ1-1|TRBV3-1
CASSFRDRGVSGAFF
>TRBJ2-1|TRBV28
CLCVPGQGAQGYNEQFF
>TRBJ2-1|TRBV7-2
CASSRDYSSGEQFF
>TRBJ2-1|TRBV6-4
CARPGGLAGGPWIFEQFF